The T cell receptor beta chain under discussion was sequenced for a study of cytomegalovirus exposure and HLA in healthy donors. Study overall: There were over 350 genotyped donors. Of these, roughly 82% fell in the genetic ancestry cluster associated with self-reported Caucasian donors.

Points from the study as a whole: Productive status was seen about 90% or about 30% of the time for most TCR beta V segments in an earlier analysis.

A word on this clone: Antigen unknown.

Looked up from germline, CDR1 is SQVTM and CDR2 is ANQGSEA. V was shortened by 5 bases and J by 8 bases, with 13 bases between the two germline ends. The CDR3 loop spans 12 amino acids. PCR was performed using 60 Vbeta and 13 Jbeta primers. Clones were read by immunoSEQ multiplex PCR, and TCRdb kept only the in-frame ones, dropping some. Altogether around 150,000 clones are present, under 90% being singletons, with the ten largest covering 1.9%. Input material: PBMCs. The chain recombines TRBV29-1 with TRBJ2-1, with D hard to call. The clonotype comes from a man between 18 and 35 years old in good health and CMV-seronegative. The CDR3 here is CSVLLIQYEQFF. The CDR3 DNA sequence: TGCAGCGTTTTACTTATACAGTATGAGCAGTTCTTC.